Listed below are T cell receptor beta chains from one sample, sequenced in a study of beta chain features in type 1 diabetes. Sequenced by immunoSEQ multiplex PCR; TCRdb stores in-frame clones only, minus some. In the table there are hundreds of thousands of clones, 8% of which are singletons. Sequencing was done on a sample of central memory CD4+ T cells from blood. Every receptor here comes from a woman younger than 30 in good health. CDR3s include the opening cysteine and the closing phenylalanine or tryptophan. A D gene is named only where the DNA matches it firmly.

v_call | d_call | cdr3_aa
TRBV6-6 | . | CASKSTGTDTQYF
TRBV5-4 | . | CASSSNTRDSHNEQFF
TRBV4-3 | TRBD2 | CASSQGVGRENIQYF
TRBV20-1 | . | CSAGDPETQYF
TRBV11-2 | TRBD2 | CASSPSSGRRETQYF
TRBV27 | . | CASSLTHRGSSEAFF
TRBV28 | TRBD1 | CASSTFPGQGEKLFF
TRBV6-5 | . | CASSSWRLDSNQPQHF
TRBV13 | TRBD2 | CASSYRTSGASYEQYF
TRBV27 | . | CASSPWARGGIRGYTF
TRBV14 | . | CASSQDWSYGYTF
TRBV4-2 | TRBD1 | CASSQYLMPGQGNTEAFF
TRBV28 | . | CASRLNLNEQFF
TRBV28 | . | CASSTPGGFLSYDATNEKLFF
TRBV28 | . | CASRPQVRDTEAFF
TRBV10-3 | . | CAIGDSGNTGELFF
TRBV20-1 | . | CSASHNEQFF
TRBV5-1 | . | CASSLGGGETQYF
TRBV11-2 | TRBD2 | CASSLGVSGTTDTQYF
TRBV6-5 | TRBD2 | CASSYSWRELTDTQYF
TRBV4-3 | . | CASSQDFNWGSGANVLTF
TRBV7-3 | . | CASTQPGSGANVLTF
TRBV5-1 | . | CASSLGQRDHEQYF
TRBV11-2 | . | CASSFQGFEAFF
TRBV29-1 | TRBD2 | CSVVTSGLWTQYF